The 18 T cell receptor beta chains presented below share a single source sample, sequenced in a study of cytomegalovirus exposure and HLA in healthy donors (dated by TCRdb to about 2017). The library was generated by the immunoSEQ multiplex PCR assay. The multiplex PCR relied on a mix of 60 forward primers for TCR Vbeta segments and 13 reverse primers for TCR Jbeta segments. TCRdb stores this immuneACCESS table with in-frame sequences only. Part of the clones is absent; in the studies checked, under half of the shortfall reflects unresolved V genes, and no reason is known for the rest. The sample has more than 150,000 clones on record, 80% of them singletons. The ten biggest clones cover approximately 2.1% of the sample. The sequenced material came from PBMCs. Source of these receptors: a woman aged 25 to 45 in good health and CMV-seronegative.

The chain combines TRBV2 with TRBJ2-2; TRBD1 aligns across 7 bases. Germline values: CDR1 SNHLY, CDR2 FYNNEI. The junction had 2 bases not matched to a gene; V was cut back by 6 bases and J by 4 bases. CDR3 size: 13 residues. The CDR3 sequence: CASRGTVTGELFF. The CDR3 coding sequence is TGTGCCAGCAGGGGGACAGTCACCGGGGAGCTGTTTTTT.

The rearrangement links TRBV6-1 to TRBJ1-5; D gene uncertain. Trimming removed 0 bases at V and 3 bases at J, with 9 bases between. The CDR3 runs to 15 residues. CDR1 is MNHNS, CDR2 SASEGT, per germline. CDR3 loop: CASSEASQNNQPQHF. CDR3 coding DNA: TGTGCCAGCAGTGAAGCGTCACAGAACAATCAGCCCCAGCATTTT.

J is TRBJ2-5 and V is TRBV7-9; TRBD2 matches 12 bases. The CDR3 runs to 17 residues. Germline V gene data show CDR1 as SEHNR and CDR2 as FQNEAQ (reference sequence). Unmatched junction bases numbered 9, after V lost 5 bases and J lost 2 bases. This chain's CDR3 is CASSPRLAGVQQETQYF. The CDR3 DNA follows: TGTGCCAGCAGCCCCCGACTAGCGGGGGTGCAACAAGAGACCCAGTACTTC. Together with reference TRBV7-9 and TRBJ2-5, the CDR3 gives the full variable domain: DTGVSQNPRHKITKRGQNVTFRCDPISEHNRLYWYRQTLGQGPEFLTYFQNEAQLEKSRLLSDRFSAERPKGSFSTLEIQRTEQGDSAMYLCASSPRLAGVQQETQYFGPGTRLLVL.

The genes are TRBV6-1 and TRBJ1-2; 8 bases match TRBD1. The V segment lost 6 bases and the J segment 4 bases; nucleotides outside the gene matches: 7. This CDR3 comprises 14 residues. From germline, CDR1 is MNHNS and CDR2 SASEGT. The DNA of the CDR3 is TGTGCCAGCAGGCCAACAGGGGGTGGCTATGGCTACACCTTC. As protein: CASRPTGGGYGYTF.

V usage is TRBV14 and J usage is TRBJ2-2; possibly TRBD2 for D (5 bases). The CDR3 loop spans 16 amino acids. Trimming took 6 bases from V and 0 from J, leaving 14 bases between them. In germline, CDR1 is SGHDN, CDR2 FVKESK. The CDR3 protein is CASSLLGIPNTGELFF. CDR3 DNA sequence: TGTGCCAGCAGTCTACTCGGGATCCCGAACACCGGGGAGCTGTTTTTT.

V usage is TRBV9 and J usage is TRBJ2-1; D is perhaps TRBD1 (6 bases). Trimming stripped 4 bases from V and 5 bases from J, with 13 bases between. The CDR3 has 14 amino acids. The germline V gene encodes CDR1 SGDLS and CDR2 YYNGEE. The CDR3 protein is CASSPLTGNNEQFF. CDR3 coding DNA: TGTGCCAGCAGCCCGCTGACAGGAAACAATGAGCAGTTCTTC.

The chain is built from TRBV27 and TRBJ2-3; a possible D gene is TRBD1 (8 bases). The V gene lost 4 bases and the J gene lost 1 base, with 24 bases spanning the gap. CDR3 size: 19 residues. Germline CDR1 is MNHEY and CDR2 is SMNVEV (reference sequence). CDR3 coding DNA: TGTGCCAGCAGTTCCGGACAGGGAGGGTGGGGGATAGGCACAGATACGCAGTATTTT. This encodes CASSSGQGGWGIGTDTQYF.

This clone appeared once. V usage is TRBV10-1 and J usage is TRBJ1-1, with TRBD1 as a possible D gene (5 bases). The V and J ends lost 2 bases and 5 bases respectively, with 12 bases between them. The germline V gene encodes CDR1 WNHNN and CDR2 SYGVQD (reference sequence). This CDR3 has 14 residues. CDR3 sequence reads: CASSEAGRGTEAFF. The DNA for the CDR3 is TGCGCCAGCAGTGAGGCAGGGCGGGGGACTGAAGCTTTCTTT.

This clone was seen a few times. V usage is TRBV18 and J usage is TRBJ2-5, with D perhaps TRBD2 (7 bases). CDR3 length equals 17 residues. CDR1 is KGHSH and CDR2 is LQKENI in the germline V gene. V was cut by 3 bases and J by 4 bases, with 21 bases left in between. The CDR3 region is CASSPPLAGASAETQYF. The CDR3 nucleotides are TGTGCCAGCTCACCTCCTCTTGCGGGGGCGAGTGCAGAGACCCAGTACTTC.

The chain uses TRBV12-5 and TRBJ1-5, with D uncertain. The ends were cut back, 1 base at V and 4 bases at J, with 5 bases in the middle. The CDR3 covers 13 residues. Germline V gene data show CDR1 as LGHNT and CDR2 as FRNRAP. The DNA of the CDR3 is TGTGCTAGTGGTTTGGCCCTAAATCAGCCCCAGCATTTT. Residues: CASGLALNQPQHF.

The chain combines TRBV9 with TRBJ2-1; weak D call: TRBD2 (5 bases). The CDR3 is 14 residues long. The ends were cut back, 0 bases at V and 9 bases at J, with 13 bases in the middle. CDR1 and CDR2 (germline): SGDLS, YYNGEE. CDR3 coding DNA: TGTGCCAGCAGCGTAGTGAGGGCTGAGGGTGAGCAGTTCTTC. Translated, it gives CASSVVRAEGEQFF.

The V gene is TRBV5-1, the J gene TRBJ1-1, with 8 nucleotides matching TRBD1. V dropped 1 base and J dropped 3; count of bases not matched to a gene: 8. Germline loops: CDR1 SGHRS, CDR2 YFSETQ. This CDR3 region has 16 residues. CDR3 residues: CASSLRQGAMHTEAFF. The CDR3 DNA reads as TGCGCCAGCAGCTTGAGGCAGGGGGCTATGCACACTGAAGCTTTCTTT.

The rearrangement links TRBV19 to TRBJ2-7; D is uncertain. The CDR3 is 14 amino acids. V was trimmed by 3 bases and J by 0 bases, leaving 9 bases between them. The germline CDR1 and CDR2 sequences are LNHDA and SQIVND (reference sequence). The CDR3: CASSITTSSYEQYF. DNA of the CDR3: TGTGCCAGTAGTATTACTACCAGCTCCTACGAGCAGTACTTC.

CDR3 residues: CASSAGQAYEQYF. The DNA for the CDR3 is TGTGCCAGCAGTGCTGGACAGGCCTACGAGCAGTACTTC. V and J are TRBV6-1 and TRBJ2-7; TRBD1 matches 7 bases. The CDR3 extends over 13 amino acids. V dropped 4 bases and J dropped 2; count of bases not matched to a gene: 2. Germline CDR1 is MNHNS and CDR2 is SASEGT.

The CDR3 DNA reads as TGTGCCAGCAGTTACTCTCCCGAGGAGTTGAACACTGAAGCTTTCTTT. This gives the protein CASSYSPEELNTEAFF. This chain links TRBV6-6 with TRBJ1-1; D gene unclear. V lost 0 bases and J lost 0, with 11 bases in between. The CDR3 runs to 16 residues. CDR1 and CDR2 from the germline V gene are MNHNY and SVGAGI (reference sequence).

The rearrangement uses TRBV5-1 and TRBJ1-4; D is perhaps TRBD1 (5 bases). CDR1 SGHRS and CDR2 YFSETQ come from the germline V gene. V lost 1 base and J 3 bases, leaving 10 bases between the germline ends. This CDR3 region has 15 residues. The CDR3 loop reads CASSLHQGSNEKLFF. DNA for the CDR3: TGCGCCAGCAGCTTGCATCAGGGATCTAATGAAAAACTGTTTTTT.

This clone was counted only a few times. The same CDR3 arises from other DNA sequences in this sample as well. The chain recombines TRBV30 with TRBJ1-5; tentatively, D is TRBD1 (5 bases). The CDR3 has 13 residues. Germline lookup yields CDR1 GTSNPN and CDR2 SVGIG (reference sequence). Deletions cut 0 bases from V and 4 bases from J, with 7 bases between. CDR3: CAWSVQGNQPQHF. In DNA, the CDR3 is TGTGCCTGGAGTGTGCAGGGAAATCAGCCCCAGCATTTT.

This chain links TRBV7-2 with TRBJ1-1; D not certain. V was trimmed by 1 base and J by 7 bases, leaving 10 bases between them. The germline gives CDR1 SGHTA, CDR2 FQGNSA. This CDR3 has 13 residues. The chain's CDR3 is CASSLVGGIEAFF. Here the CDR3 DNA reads TGTGCCAGCAGCTTAGTAGGCGGGATTGAAGCTTTCTTT. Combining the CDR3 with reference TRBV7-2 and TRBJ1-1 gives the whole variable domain GAGVSQSPSNKVTEKGKDVELRCDPISGHTALYWYRQSLGQGLEFLIYFQGNSAPDKSGLPSDRFSAERTGGSVSTLTIQRTQQEDSAVYLCASSLVGGIEAFFGQGTRLTVV.